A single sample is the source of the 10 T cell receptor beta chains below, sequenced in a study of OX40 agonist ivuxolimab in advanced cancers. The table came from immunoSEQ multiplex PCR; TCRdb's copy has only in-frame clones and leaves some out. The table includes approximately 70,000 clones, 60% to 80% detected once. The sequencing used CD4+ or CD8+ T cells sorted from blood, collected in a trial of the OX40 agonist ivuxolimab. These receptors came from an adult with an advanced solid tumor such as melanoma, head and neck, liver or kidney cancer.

CDR3 nucleotide sequence: TGTGCCAGCAGCTTGGTAGCGACTAGCTCCTACGAGCAGTACTTC. Translated: CASSLVATSSYEQYF. This chain links TRBV5-6 with TRBJ2-7; D may be TRBD2 (6 bases). V was cut by 0 bases and J by 0 bases, with 10 bases left in between. This CDR3 contains 15 residues. Germline CDR1 reads SGHDT; CDR2 reads YYEEEE.

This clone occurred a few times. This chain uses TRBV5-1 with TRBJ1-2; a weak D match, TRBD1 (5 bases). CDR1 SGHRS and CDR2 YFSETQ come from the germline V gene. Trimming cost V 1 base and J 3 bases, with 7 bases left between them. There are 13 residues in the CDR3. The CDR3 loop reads CASSLQGDYGYTF. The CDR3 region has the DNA TGCGCCAGCAGCTTGCAGGGAGACTATGGCTACACCTTC. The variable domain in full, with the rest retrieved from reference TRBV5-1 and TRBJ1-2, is KAGVTQTPRYLIKTRGQQVTLSCSPISGHRSVSWYQQTPGQGLQFLFEYFSETQRNKGNFPGRFSGRQFSNSRSEMNVSTLELGDSALYLCASSLQGDYGYTFGSGTRLTVV.

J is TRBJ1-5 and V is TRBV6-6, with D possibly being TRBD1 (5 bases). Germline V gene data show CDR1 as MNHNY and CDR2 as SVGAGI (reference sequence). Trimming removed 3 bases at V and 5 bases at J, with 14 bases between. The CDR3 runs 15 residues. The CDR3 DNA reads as TGTGCCAGCAGTTATCGGGGGGACCCATATCAGCCCCAGCATTTT. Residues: CASSYRGDPYQPQHF.

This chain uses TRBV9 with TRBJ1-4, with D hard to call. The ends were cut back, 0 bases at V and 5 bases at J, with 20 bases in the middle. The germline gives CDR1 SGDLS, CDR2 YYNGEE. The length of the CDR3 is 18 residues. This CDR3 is CASSVASAGPPPNEKLFF. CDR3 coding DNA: TGTGCCAGCAGCGTAGCCTCCGCAGGCCCTCCCCCCAATGAAAAACTGTTTTTT.

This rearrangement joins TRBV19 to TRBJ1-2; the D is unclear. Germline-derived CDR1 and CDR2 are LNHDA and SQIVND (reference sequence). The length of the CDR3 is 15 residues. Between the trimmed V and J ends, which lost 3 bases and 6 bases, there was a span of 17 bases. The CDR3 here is CASSIPLLTPHGYTF. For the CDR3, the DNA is TGTGCCAGTAGTATCCCCCTCTTGACACCTCATGGCTACACCTTC.

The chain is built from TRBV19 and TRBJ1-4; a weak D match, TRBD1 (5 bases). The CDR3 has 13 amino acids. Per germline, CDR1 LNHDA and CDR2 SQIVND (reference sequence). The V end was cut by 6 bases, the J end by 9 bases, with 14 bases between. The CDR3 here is CASSNPQGQKLFF. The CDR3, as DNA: TGTGCCAGTAGCAATCCGCAGGGCCAAAAACTGTTTTTT.

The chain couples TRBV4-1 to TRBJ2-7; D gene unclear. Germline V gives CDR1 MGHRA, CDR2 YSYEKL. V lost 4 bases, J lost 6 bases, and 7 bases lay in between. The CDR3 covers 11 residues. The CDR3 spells CASSLRGEQYF. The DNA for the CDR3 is TGCGCCAGCAGCCTAAGAGGCGAGCAGTACTTC.

The CDR3 is CASSFPTKPGQSEKLFF. CDR3 in DNA: TGTGCCAGCAGTTTCCCAACCAAACCGGGACAGAGTGAAAAACTGTTTTTT. The chain joins TRBV28 to TRBJ1-4, with TRBD1 identical over 7 bases. V dropped 3 bases and J dropped 7; count of bases not matched to a gene: 14. The CDR3 is 17 residues long. Germline loops: CDR1 MDHEN, CDR2 SYDVKM.

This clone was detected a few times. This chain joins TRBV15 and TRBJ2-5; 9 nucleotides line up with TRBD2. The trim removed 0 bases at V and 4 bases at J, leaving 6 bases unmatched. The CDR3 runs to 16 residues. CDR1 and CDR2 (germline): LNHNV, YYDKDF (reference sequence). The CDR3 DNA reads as TGTGCCACCAGCAGAGATCAGGGCGGGGGGGCAGAGACCCAGTACTTC. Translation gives CATSRDQGGGAETQYF.

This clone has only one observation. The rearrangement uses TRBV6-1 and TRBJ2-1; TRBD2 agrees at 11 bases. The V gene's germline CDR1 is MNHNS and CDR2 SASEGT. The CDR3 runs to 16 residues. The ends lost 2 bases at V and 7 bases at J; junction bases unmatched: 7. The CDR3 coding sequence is TGTGCCAGCAGTGAACTCGGGCTAGCGGGAGGTAATGAGCAGTTCTTC. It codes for CASSELGLAGGNEQFF.